This TCR beta chain was sequenced during a study of technical replicates of blood from a few donors. The CDR3 loop spans 13 amino acids. CDR1 is MNHNS and CDR2 is SASEGT in the germline V gene. V shed 6 bases and J 7 bases; nucleotides not matched to a gene: 2. Clones were sequenced by immunoSEQ multiplex PCR, and TCRdb holds only the in-frame ones, with some missing. Of roughly 72,000 clones in the sample, about 94% were seen once. The chain uses TRBV6-1 and TRBJ2-3; 12 nucleotides agree with TRBD1. Sequencing input: T cells isolated from PBMCs. The TCR comes from a human donor in good health. CDR3 protein: CASSGTGGNTQYF. CDR3 DNA: TGTGCCAGCAGCGGGACAGGGGGCAATACGCAGTATTTT.